This paragraph reports one T cell receptor (beta chain). Its antigen is currently not known. Base-call qualities are not available, and no considerably larger clone is one nucleotide away. In light of the paper, this sample's treatment or condition label describes: allogeneic hematopoietic cell transplantation with graft depleted of TCRalphabeta T cells and CD19 B cells. The children who served as transplant recipients had been given grafts of TCRalphabeta/CD19-depleted allogeneic hematopoietic cells. This sample stems from a study of T-cell reconstitution after alpha-beta-depleted transplantation in children (dated by TCRdb to the mid-2010s). A note on the overall study: T-cell immune reconstitution after TCRalphabeta/CD19-depleted allogeneic hematopoietic cell transplantation in children was quantitatively tracked in the study by means of TCR repertoire profiling.

Including the terminal cysteine and phenylalanine, the CDR3 comprises 13 residues. Only CDR3 DNA remains: 39 bases, in frame from the first base. Deletion took 1 base off V and 7 bases off J, with a span of 10 bases between the germline ends. Paper-wide results and their limitations: The frequencies of hyperexpanded clones fell over the following months, and after one year, T-cell counts and TCRbeta diversity were mostly attributed to newly produced T cells. Apparently early alphabetaT-cell count recovery about two months after transplant reportedly relied on only several hundred rapidly expanded clones derived from non-depleted graft cells. In some patients, high TCRbeta diversity at day 60 was attributed to recipient T cells and intrathymic progenitors that had survived conditioning.

The library was generated by PCR. TCRdb shows the sequencer as Illumina HiSeq 2500. Molecular barcoding was employed in the preparation of TCR libraries, with unique molecular identifiers being used to normalize TCRbeta repertoire quantification. Using fastp at Q25 and MiXCR, TCRdb reprocessed the public reads and kept productive beta chains. Identical CDR3 protein sequences are pooled into one entry, listed with their most common genes and DNA. This sample comprises approximately 1,000,000 distinct CDR3 sequences, less than 30% of them detected only once. Of the sample, about 28% is held by the ten largest clones.

The receptor chain draws on TRBV12-3 or TRBV12-4 and TRBJ2-5; the D region is possibly TRBD1 or TRBD2, each matching across 5 bases. This specimen consisted of PBMCs, mostly from graft donor cells, obtained 360 days after TCRalphabeta/CD19-depleted stem cell transplant. This TCR was sampled from a boy in the first two years of life who had a stem cell transplant for SCID, so the T cells may come from the graft donor. The encoded CDR3 is CASSLEGPGTQYF. In nucleotides, the sequence is TGTGCCAGCAGTTTAGAGGGACCAGGGACCCAGTACTTC.